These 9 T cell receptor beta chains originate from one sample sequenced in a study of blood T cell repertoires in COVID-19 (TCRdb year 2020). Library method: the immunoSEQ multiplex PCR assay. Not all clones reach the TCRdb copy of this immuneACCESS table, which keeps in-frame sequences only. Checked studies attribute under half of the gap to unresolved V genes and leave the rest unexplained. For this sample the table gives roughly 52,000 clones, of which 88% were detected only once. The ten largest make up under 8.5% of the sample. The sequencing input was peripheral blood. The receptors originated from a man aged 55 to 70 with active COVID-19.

The CDR3 loop is CASSKRGTVPEAFF. CDR3 nucleotide sequence: TGTGCCAGTAGTAAAAGGGGGACAGTCCCCGAAGCTTTCTTT. V and J are TRBV19 and TRBJ1-1, with TRBD1 matching over 7 bases. V shed 4 bases, J shed 8 bases, and the junction held 10 bases outside the gene matches. Germline V lookup: CDR1 LNHDA, CDR2 SQIVND (reference sequence). CDR3 size: 14 residues.

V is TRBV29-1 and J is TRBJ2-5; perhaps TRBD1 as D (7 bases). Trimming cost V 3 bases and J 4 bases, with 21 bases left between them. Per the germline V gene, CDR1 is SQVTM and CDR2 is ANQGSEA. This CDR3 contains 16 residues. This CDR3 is CSVEAGGLGFVETQYF. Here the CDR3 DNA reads TGCAGCGTTGAGGCAGGGGGGCTCGGGTTCGTAGAGACCCAGTACTTC. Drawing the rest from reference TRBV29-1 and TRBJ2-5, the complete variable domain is SAVISQKPSRDICQRGTSLTIQCQVDSQVTMMFWYRQQPGQSLTLIATANQGSEATYESGFVIDKFPISRPNLTFSTLTVSNMSPEDSSIYLCSVEAGGLGFVETQYFGPGTRLLVL.

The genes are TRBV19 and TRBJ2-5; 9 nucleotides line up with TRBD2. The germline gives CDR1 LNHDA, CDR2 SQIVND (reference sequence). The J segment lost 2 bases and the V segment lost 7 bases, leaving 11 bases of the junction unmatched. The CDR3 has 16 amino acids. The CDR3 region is CASTSPASGNQETQYF. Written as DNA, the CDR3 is TGTGCCAGTACCAGCCCGGCTAGCGGGAATCAAGAGACCCAGTACTTC.

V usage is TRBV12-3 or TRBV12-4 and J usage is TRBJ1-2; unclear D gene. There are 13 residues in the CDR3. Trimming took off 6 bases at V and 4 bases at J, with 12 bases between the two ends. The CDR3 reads CASSSGLPYGYTF. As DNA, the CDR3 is TGTGCCAGCAGCAGCGGACTGCCCTATGGCTACACCTTC.

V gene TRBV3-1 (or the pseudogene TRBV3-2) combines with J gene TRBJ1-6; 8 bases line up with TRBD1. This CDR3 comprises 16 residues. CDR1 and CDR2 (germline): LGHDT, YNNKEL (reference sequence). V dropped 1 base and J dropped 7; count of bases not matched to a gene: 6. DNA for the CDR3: TGTGCCAGCAGCCAAGGGGAACAGGGGGAGAATTCACCCCTCCACTTT. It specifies CASSQGEQGENSPLHF.

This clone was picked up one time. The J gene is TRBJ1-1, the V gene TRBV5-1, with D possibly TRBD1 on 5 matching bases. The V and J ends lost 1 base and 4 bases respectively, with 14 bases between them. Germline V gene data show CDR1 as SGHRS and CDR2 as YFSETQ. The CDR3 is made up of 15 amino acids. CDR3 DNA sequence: TGCGCCAGCAGCTTGACCTTTGGCAGGGTCACTGAAGCTTTCTTT. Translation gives CASSLTFGRVTEAFF.

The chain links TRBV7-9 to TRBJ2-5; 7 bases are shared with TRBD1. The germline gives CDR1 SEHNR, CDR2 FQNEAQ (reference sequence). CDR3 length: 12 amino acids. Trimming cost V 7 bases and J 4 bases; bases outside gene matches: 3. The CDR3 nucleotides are TGTGCCAGCAACACAGGGGTAGAGACCCAGTACTTC. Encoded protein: CASNTGVETQYF.

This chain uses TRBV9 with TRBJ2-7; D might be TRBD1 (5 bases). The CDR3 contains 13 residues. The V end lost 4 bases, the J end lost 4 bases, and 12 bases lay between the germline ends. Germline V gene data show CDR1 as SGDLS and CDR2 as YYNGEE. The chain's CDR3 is CASSNPGQYEQYF. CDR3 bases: TGTGCCAGCAGCAATCCAGGGCAGTACGAGCAGTACTTC.

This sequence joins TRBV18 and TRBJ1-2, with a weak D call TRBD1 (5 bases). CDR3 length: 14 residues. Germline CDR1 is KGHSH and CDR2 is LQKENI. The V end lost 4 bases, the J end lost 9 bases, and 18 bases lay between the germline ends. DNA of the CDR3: TGTGCCAGCTCACGGTCATCAGGGAAAGAGAGCTACACCTTC. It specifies CASSRSSGKESYTF. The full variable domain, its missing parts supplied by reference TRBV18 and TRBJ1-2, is NAGVMQNPRHLVRRRGQEARLRCSPMKGHSHVYWYRQLPEEGLKFMVYLQKENIIDESGMPKERFSAEFPKEGPSILRIQQVVRGDSAAYFCASSRSSGKESYTFGSGTRLTVV.